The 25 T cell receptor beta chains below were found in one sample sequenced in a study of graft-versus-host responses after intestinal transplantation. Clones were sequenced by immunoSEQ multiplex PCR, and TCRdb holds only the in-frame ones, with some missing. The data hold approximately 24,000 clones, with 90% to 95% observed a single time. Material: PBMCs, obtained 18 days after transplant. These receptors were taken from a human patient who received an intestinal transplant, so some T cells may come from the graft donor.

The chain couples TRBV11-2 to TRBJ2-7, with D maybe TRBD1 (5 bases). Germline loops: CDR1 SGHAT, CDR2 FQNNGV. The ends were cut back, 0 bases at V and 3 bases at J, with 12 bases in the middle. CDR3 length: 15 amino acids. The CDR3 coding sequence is TGTGCCAGCAGCTTAGAGCAGGGATCGGGCTACGAGCAGTACTTC. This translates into CASSLEQGSGYEQYF.

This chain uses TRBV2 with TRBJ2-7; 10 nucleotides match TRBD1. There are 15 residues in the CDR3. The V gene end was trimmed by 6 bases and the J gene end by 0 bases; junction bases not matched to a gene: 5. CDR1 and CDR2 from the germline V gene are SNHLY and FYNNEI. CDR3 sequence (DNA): TGTGCCAGCAGGACAGACAGGGGGCACTCCTACGAGCAGTACTTC. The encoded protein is CASRTDRGHSYEQYF.

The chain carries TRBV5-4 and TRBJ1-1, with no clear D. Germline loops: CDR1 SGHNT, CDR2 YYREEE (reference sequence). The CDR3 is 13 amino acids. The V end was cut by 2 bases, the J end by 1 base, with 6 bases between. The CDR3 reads CASSFYGNTEAFF. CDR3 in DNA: TGTGCCAGCAGCTTTTACGGGAACACTGAAGCTTTCTTT. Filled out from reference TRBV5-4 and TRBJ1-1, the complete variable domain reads ETGVTQSPTHLIKTRGQQVTLRCSSQSGHNTVSWYQQALGQGPQFIFQYYREEENGRGNFPPRFSGLQFPNYSSELNVNALELDDSALYLCASSFYGNTEAFFGQGTRLTVV.

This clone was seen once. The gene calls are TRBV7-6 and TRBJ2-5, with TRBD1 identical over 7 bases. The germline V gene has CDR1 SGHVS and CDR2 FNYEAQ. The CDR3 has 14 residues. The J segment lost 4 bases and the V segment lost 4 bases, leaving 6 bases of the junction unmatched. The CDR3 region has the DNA TGTGCCAGCAGCTCCCAAGGGGGCACAGAGACCCAGTACTTC. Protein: CASSSQGGTETQYF. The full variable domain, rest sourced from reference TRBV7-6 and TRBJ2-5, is GAGVSQSPRYKVTKRGQDVALRCDPISGHVSLYWYRQALGQGPEFLTYFNYEAQQDKSGLPNDRFSAERPEGSISTLTIQRTEQRDSAMYRCASSSQGGTETQYFGPGTRLLVL.

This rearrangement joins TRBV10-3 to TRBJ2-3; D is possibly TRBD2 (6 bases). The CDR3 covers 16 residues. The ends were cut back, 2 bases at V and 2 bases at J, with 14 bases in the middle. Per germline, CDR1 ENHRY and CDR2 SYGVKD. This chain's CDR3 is CAISERGGTYTDTQYF. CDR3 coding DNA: TGTGCCATCAGTGAGCGTGGGGGGACCTACACAGATACGCAGTATTTT.

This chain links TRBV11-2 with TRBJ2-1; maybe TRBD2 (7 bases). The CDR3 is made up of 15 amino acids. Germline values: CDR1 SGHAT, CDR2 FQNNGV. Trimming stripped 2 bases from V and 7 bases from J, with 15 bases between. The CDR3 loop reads CASSLPGGPGNEQFF. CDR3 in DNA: TGTGCCAGCAGCTTACCCGGGGGGCCGGGGAATGAGCAGTTCTTC.

The CDR3 here is CASSYQTEMGTEAFF. DNA for the CDR3: TGTGCCAGCAGTTATCAGACAGAAATGGGGACTGAAGCTTTCTTT. The chain is built from TRBV6-5 and TRBJ1-1; D may be TRBD1 (5 bases). CDR1 is MNHEY and CDR2 is SVGAGI in the germline V gene. V lost 3 bases to trimming and J lost 5 bases, with 16 bases between them. The CDR3 runs 15 residues.

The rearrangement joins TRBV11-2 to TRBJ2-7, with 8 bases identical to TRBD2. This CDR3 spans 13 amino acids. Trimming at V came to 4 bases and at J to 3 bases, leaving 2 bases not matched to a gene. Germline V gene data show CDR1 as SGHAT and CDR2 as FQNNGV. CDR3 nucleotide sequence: TGTGCCAGCAGCTACGGGAGGGGCTACGAGCAGTACTTC. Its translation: CASSYGRGYEQYF.

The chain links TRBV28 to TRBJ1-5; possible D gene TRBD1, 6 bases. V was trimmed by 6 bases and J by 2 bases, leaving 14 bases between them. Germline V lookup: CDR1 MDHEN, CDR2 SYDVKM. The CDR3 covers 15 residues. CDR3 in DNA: TGTGCCAGCAGCGGGGGCCCAGGGGGCAATCAGCCCCAGCATTTT. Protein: CASSGGPGGNQPQHF.

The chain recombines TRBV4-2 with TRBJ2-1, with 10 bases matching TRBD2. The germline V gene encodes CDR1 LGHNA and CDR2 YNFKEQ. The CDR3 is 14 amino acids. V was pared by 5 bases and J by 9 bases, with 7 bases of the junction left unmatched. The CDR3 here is CASSSSSGGSEQFF. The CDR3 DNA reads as TGTGCCAGCAGCTCATCTAGCGGGGGAAGTGAGCAGTTCTTC.

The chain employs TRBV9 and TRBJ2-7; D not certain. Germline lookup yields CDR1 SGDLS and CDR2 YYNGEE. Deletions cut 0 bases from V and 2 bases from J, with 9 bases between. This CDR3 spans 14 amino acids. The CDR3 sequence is CASSVDGATYEQYF. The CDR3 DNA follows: TGTGCCAGCAGCGTAGATGGAGCAACCTACGAGCAGTACTTC.

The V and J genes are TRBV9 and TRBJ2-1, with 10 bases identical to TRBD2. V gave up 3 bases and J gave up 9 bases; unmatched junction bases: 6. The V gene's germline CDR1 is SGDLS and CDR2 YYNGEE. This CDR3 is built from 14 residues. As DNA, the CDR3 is TGTGCCAGCAGCGCCAGCGGGGGGGCCGGTGAGCAGTTCTTC. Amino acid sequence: CASSASGGAGEQFF.

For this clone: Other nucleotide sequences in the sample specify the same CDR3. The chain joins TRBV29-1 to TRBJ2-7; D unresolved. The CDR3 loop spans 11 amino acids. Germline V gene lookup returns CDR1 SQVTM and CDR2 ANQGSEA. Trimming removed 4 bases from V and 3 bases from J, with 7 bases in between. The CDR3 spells CSVVDGYEQYF. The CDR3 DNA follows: TGCAGCGTTGTAGATGGCTACGAGCAGTACTTC.

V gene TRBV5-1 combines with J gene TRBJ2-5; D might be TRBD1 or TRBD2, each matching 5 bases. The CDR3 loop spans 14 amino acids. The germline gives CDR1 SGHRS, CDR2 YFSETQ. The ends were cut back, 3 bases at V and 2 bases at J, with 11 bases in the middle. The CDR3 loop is CASSSRDAQETQYF. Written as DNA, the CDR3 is TGCGCCAGCAGCTCTCGGGACGCACAAGAGACCCAGTACTTC.

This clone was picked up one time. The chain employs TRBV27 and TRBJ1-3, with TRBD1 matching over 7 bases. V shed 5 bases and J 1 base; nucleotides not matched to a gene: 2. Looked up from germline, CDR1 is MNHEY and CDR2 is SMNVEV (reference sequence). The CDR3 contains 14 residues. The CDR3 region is CASSTGESGNTIYF. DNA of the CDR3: TGTGCCAGCAGTACAGGGGAATCTGGAAACACCATATATTTT.

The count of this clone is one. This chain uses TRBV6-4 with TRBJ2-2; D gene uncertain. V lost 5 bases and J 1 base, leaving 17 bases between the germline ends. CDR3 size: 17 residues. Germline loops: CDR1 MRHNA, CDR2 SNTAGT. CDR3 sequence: CASSPTFWSRNTGELFF. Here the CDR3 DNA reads TGTGCCAGCAGTCCCACCTTTTGGTCGAGGAACACCGGGGAGCTGTTTTTT.

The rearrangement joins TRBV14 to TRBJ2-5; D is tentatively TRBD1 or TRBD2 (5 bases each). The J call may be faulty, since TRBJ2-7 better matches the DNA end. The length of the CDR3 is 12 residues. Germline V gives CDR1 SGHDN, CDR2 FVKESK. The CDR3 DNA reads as TGTGCCAGCAGCCCGGGGCCCTACGAGCAGTACTTC. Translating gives CASSPGPYEQYF.

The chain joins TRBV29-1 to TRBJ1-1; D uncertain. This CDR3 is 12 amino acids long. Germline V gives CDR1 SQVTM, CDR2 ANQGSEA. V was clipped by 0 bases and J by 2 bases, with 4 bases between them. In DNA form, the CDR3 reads TGCAGCGTTGAAGAGATTAACACTGAAGCTTTCTTT. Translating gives CSVEEINTEAFF.

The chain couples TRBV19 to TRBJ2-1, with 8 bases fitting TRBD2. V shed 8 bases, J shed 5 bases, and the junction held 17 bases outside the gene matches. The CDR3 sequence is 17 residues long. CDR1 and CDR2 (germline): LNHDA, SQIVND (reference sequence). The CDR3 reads CASSNLLGGGHDNEQFF. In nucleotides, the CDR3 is TGTGCCAGTTCCAACCTGCTCGGGGGGGGGCATGACAATGAGCAGTTCTTC.

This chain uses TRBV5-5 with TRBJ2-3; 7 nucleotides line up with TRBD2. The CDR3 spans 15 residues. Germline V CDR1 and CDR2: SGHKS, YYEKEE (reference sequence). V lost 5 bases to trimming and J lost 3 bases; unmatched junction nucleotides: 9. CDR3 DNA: TGTGCCAGCAGAAGGGCGGCTAGCGGAACAGATACGCAGTATTTT. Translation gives CASRRAASGTDTQYF.

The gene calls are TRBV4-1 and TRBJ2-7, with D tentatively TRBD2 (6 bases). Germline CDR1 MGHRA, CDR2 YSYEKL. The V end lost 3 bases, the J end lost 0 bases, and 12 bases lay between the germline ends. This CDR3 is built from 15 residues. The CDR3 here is CASSQEGLSSYEQYF. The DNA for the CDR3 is TGCGCCAGCAGCCAGGAGGGGCTAAGCTCCTACGAGCAGTACTTC.

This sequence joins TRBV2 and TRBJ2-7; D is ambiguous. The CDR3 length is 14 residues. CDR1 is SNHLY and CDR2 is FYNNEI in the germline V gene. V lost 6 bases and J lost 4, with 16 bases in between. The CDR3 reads CASRTSNSQYEQYF. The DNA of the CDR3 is TGTGCCAGCAGAACATCGAACAGTCAATACGAGCAGTACTTC.

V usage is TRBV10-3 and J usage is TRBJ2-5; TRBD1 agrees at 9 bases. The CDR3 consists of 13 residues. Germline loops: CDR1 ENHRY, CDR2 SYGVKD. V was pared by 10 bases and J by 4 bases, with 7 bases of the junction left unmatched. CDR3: CATGTGGAETQYF. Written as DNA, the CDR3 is TGTGCCACCGGCACAGGGGGCGCAGAGACCCAGTACTTC.

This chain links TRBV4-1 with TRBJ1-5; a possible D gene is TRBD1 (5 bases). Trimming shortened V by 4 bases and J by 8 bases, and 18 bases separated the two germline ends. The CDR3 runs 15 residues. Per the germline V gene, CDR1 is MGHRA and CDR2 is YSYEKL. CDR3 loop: CASSPRDPSLEPQHF. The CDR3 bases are TGCGCCAGCAGCCCTCGGGACCCTTCCCTGGAGCCCCAGCATTTT.

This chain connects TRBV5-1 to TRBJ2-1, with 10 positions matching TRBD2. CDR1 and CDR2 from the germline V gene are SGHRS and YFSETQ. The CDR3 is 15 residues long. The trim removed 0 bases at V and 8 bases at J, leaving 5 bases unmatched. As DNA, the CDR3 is TGCGCCAGCAGCTTGGGTAGCGGGGGGCACGATGAGCAGTTCTTC. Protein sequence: CASSLGSGGHDEQFF.